This T cell receptor beta chain is drawn from a study of beta chain features in type 1 diabetes. The sequenced template was cDNA made from the entire isolated RNA. Assay used: immunoSEQ multiplex PCR; TCRdb lists only in-frame clones, some missing. The repertoire holds 900,000 or so clones, with about 17% as singletons. This clone has a handful of counts. Other DNA sequences within the sample encode an identical CDR3. CDR1 is SEHNR and CDR2 is FQNEAQ in the germline V gene (reference sequence). V lost 2 bases and J lost 4, with 6 bases in between. This CDR3 comprises 13 residues. Each donor gave one heparinised blood draw averaging around 120 mL. Staining for CD45RO/CCR7/CD25/CD127/CD95/CD27 allowed sorting of CD4+ naive, central memory, regulatory and stem cell-like memory cells. All of the sorted populations showed purity greater than 95%.

The material sequenced was naive CD4+ T cells from blood. This receptor was identified in a woman aged 18-29 years in good health. This sequence joins TRBV7-9 and TRBJ1-3; D is unresolved. The CDR3 nucleotides are TGTGCCAGCAGCTTACCTCCGGGAAACACCATATATTTT. This encodes CASSLPPGNTIYF.